One sample yielded the 7 T cell receptor beta chains listed below, sequenced in a study of T-cell reconstitution after alpha-beta-depleted transplantation in children. The library targeted TCRbeta and was prepared with unique molecular identifiers. TCRdb re-analysed the PCR reads in MiXCR, keeping a single row per CDR3 protein. The table has about 640,000 distinct CDR3 sequences, 13% seen once. Source: PBMCs, mostly from graft donor cells, taken 360 days after TCRalphabeta/CD19-depleted stem cell transplant. These receptors were taken from a male patient aged 5 to 17 who had a stem cell transplant for acute myeloid leukemia, so the T cells may come from the graft donor.

This clonotype was found a few times. The chain is built from TRBV7-2 and TRBJ2-7; D is uncertain. The CDR3 runs to 15 residues. Germline loops: CDR1 SGHTA, CDR2 FQGNSA. V was cut by 2 bases and J by 0 bases, with 11 bases left in between. The CDR3, as DNA: TGTGCCAGCAGCTTAACCCGGAAGCCCTCCTACGAGCAGTACTTC. Translated: CASSLTRKPSYEQYF.

This clonotype was seen a few times. The chain combines TRBV11-3 with TRBJ2-2, with TRBD2 matching over 12 bases. Germline V gene sequence: CDR1 SGHNT, CDR2 YENEEA. The CDR3 is made up of 23 amino acids. V lost 1 base to trimming and J lost 0 bases; unmatched junction nucleotides: 18. The CDR3 is CASSLVPGLTGTSGRTNTGELFF. The CDR3 coding sequence is TGTGCCAGCAGCTTAGTACCTGGGCTAACCGGGACTAGCGGGCGAACGAACACCGGGGAGCTGTTTTTT.

Written as DNA, the CDR3 is TGCAGTGCTAGGGGTCCTGTGCACCAGTTCTTC. It encodes CSARGPVHQFF. V gene TRBV20-1 combines with J gene TRBJ2-1, with D unresolved. The V and J ends lost 3 bases and 13 bases respectively, with 13 bases between them. This CDR3 comprises 11 residues. Germline loops: CDR1 DFQATT, CDR2 SNEGSKA (reference sequence).

The chain has TRBV20-1 and TRBJ1-2, with D possibly TRBD1 on 6 matching bases. CDR1 is DFQATT and CDR2 is SNEGSKA in the germline V gene (reference sequence). V was clipped by 3 bases and J by 1 base, with 9 bases between them. CDR3 length: 13 residues. The CDR3: CSASRGLNYGYTF. In nucleotides, the CDR3 is TGCAGTGCTAGTCGGGGGCTTAACTATGGCTACACCTTC.

This clonotype was counted between two and nine times. The V gene is TRBV7-2, the J gene TRBJ2-3, with TRBD2 matching 10 bases. The CDR3 is 17 residues long. CDR1 is SGHTA, CDR2 FQGNSA, per germline. Losses at the gene ends were 0 bases for V and 5 bases for J; bases not matched to a gene: 8. CDR3 region: CASSLAGTSAPVDTQYF. In DNA form, the CDR3 reads TGTGCCAGCAGCTTAGCAGGGACTAGCGCGCCAGTAGATACGCAGTATTTT.

The CDR3 nucleotides read TGTGCCAGCTCCGGATGGACGGGGACGAACACCGGGGAGCTGTTTTTT. This translates into CASSGWTGTNTGELFF. This chain connects TRBV3-1 to TRBJ2-2; D perhaps matches TRBD2 (5 bases). From germline, CDR1 is LGHDT and CDR2 YNNKEL (reference sequence). The CDR3 runs to 16 residues. V was pared by 8 bases and J by 0 bases, with 16 bases between.

The rearrangement joins TRBV21-1 to TRBJ2-7; the table's D gene call, TRBD1, was not cross checked with the DNA. TRBV21-1 is shown as a pseudogene. The CDR3 consists of 12 residues. The CDR3 region has the DNA TGTGCCAGCAGCAGGGCGGCCGGAGAGCAGTACTTC. Residues: CASSRAAGEQYF.